This is a list of T cell receptor beta chains from one sample in a study of CD8 T cells in ankylosing spondylitis. TCRdb re-called the 5' RACE reads with MiXCR, one entry per CDR3 protein. The sample has 130,000 or so distinct CDR3 sequences, over 15% seen once. Sequenced material: blood, either unsorted or a sorted T cell fraction (not recorded which). All receptors come from a male donor with ankylosing spondylitis. Each CDR3 is given with its conserved first and last residue. D genes are given only for firm matches. Only some rows state a clone size, as once, few, many or a class for expanded clones.

clone_size	cdr3_length	d_call	j_call	v_call	cdr3_nt	cdr3_aa
NA	17	TRBD2	TRBJ2-3	TRBV13	TGTGCCAGCAGCTTAGGAGGGCTAGCGGCGATCACAGATACGCAGTATTTT	CASSLGGLAAITDTQYF
many	15	NA	TRBJ2-3	TRBV7-6	TGTGCCAGCAGCTTACCGGGCGGTGACACAGATACGCAGTATTTT	CASSLPGGDTDTQYF
NA	14	TRBD1	TRBJ2-2	TRBV6-1	TGTGCCAGCACCCCAGGGGGCAACGCCGGGGAGCTGTTTTTT	CASTPGGNAGELFF
few	15	NA	TRBJ2-1	TRBV20-1	TGCAGTGCCGCCAGAGAGTGGGTCCCCTACAATGAGCAGTTCTTC	CSAAREWVPYNEQFF
few	14	NA	TRBJ2-7	TRBV27	TGTGCCAGCAGTTTAAGTGGCGGTGGCTACGAGCAGTACTTC	CASSLSGGGYEQYF
few	15	TRBD1	TRBJ2-3	TRBV20-1	TGCAGTGCCTGGGGACAGGCCCCTCTCACAGATACGCAGTATTTT	CSAWGQAPLTDTQYF
few	15	TRBD2	TRBJ2-2	TRBV7-2	TGTGCCAGCAGCTTAGCGGGAGGGCCTGCCGGGGAGCTGTTTTTT	CASSLAGGPAGELFF
few	13	NA	TRBJ1-1	TRBV11-2	TGTGCCAGCAGCTTAGGGGTCCGGACTGAAGCTTTCTTT	CASSLGVRTEAFF
many	11	NA	TRBJ1-2	TRBV29-1	TGCAGCGCCCAGGTCAGGCTTGGCTACACCTTC	CSAQVRLGYTF
few	16	NA	TRBJ2-2	TRBV7-6	TGTGCCAGCAGCGAAGGGGCGCATCCGAACACCGGGGAGCTGTTTTTT	CASSEGAHPNTGELFF
NA	13	NA	TRBJ2-1	TRBV7-9	TGTGCCAGCAGCTTAGCCAACTACAATGAGCAGTTCTTC	CASSLANYNEQFF
few	14	NA	TRBJ2-1	TRBV9	TGTGCCAGCAGCCCAGTCGGGATTTCGGATGAGCAGTTCTTC	CASSPVGISDEQFF
NA	14	NA	TRBJ1-1	TRBV20-1	TGCAGTGCTAGAGCGGCAGGGTTGGCCCCTTCGGCTTTCTTT	CSARAAGLAPSAFF
many	14	NA	TRBJ1-5	TRBV9	TGTGCCAGCAGCATTACAGGGTTGGGCCAGCCCCAGCATTTT	CASSITGLGQPQHF
many	14	TRBD2	TRBJ2-3	TRBV7-3	TGTGCCAGCAGCTCTAGCGGGAGTACCGATACGCAGTATTTT	CASSSSGSTDTQYF
NA	16	TRBD2	TRBJ2-1	TRBV6-2/TRBV6-3	TGTGCCAGCAGTTACTCTCCTAGCGGGGTTTACAATGAGCAGTTCTTC	CASSYSPSGVYNEQFF